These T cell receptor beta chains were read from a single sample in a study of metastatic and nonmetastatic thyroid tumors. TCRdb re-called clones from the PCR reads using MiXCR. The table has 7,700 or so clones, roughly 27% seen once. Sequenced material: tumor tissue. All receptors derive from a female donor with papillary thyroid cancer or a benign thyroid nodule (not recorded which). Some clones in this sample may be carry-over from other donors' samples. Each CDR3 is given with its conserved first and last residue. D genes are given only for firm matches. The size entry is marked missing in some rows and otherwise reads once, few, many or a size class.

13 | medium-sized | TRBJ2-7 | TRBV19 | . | CASRLGPDYEQYF | TGTGCCAGTAGATTGGGGCCAGACTACGAGCAGTACTTC
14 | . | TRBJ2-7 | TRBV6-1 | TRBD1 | CASSRTGQSYEQYF | TGTGCCAGCAGTAGGACAGGGCAAAGCTACGAGCAGTACTTC
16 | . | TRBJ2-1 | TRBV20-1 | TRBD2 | CSASGSLAGGYNEQFF | TGCAGTGCTAGCGGCTCTCTAGCGGGGGGCTACAATGAGCAGTTCTTC
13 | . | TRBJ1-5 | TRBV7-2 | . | CASSLSGNQPQHF | TGTGCCAGCAGCTTATCGGGCAATCAGCCCCAGCATTTT
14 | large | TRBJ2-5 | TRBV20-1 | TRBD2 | CSARGPGLEETQYF | TGCAGTGCTAGAGGTCCGGGACTAGAAGAGACCCAGTACTTC
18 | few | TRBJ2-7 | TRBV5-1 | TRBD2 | CASSSYGGRAGRSYEQYF | TGCGCCAGCAGCTCATATGGCGGGAGGGCCGGGAGGTCCTACGAGCAGTACTTC
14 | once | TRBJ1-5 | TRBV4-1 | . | CASSQVAGNQPQHF | TGCGCCAGCAGCCAAGTTGCCGGCAATCAGCCCCAGCATTTT
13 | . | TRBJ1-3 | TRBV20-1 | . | CSARSPGGNTIYF | TGCAGTGCTAGGTCGCCGGGAGGAAACACCATATATTTT
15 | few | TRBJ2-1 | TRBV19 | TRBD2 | CASSKLAGGFDEQFF | TGTGCCAGTAGCAAACTAGCGGGGGGGTTCGATGAGCAGTTCTTC
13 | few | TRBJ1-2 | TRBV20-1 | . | CSASREASYGYTF | TGCAGTGCTAGTAGGGAGGCCAGCTATGGCTACACCTTC
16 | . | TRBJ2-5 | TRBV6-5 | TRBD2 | CASSLSRGGRRETQYF | TGTGCCAGCAGTTTATCTCGCGGGGGGCGGAGAGAGACCCAGTACTTC
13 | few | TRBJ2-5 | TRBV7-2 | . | CASSLMPRETQYF | TGTGCCAGCAGCTTAATGCCCCGAGAGACCCAGTACTTC
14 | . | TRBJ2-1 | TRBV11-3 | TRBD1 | CASSPGTGVSEQFF | TGTGCCAGCAGCCCAGGGACAGGGGTTAGCGAGCAGTTCTTC
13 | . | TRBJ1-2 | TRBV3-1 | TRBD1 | CASSPTGVWGYTF | TGTGCCAGCAGCCCGACAGGGGTCTGGGGCTACACCTTC
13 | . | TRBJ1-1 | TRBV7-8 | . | CASSLAERTEAFF | TGTGCCAGCAGCTTAGCGGAGAGGACTGAAGCTTTCTTT
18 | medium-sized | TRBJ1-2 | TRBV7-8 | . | CASSLAKGTQMLFYGYTF | TGTGCCAGCAGCTTAGCGAAAGGGACTCAAATGTTATTCTATGGCTACACCTTC
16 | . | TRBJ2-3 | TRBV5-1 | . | CASSLLRVEVADTQYF | TGCGCCAGCAGCTTGCTCAGGGTGGAAGTCGCAGATACGCAGTATTTT
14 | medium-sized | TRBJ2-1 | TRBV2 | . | CASTAQASGNEQFF | TGTGCCAGCACGGCACAGGCCTCAGGGAATGAGCAGTTCTTC
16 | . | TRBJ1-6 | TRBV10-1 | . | CATSTLRESYNSPLHF | TGCGCCACCTCCACTCTCAGGGAATCCTATAATTCACCCCTCCACTTT
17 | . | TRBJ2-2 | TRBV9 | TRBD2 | CASSARLAGFNTGELFF | TGTGCCAGCAGCGCCAGACTAGCGGGCTTCAACACCGGGGAGCTGTTTTTT
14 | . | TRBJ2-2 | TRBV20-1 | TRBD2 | CSARWTSGTGELFF | TGCAGTGCCCGATGGACTAGCGGGACCGGGGAGCTGTTTTTT
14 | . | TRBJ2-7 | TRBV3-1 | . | CASSQVTDPGLASF | TGTGCCAGCAGCCAAGTAACTGATCCAGGGCTAGCGTCGTTC
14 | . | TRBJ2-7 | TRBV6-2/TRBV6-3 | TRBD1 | CASSLQGGLGEQYF | TGTGCCAGCAGTCTACAGGGGGGATTGGGGGAGCAGTACTTC
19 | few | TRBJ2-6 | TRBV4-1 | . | CASSPNPGASSSGANVLTF | TGCGCCAGCAGCCCGAACCCTGGTGCCTCAAGCTCTGGGGCCAACGTCCTGACTTTC
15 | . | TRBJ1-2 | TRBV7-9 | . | CASSLDGPFWYGYTF | TGTGCCAGCAGCTTAGACGGTCCGTTTTGGTATGGCTACACCTTC
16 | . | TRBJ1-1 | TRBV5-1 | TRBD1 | CASTHAGQDMNTEAFF | TGCGCCAGCACCCACGCGGGACAGGACATGAACACTGAAGCTTTCTTT
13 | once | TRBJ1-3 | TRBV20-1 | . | CSSRAGVGNTIYF | TGCAGTTCTAGGGCGGGTGTAGGAAACACCATATATTTT
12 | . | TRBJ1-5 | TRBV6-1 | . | CASSRGNQPQHF | TGTGCCAGCTCCAGGGGAAATCAGCCCCAGCATTTT
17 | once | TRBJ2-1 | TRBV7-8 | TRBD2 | CASSLSSGGAIRNEQFF | TGTGCCAGCAGCTTATCCAGCGGGGGGGCAATTAGAAATGAGCAGTTCTTC
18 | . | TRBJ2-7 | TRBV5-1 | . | CASSLGPQDRDTSYEQYF | TGCGCCAGCAGCTTGGGCCCCCAAGACCGGGACACGTCGTACGAGCAGTACTTC
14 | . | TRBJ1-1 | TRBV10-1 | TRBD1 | CASSTGTGWTEAFF | TGCGCCAGCAGTACTGGGACAGGGTGGACTGAAGCTTTCTTT
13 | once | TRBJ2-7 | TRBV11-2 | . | CASSLVVLNEQYF | TGTGCCAGCAGCTTAGTGGTCCTAAATGAGCAGTACTTC
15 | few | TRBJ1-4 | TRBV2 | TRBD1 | CATRPETGLNEKLFF | TGTGCCACCAGACCGGAGACAGGGCTGAATGAAAAACTGTTTTTT
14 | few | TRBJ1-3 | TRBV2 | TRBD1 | CASRATGGGNTIYF | TGTGCCAGCAGGGCGACAGGGGGCGGAAACACCATATATTTT
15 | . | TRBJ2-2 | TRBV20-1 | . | CSARAGGRDTGELFF | TGCAGTGCTAGAGCCGGGGGCAGGGACACCGGGGAGCTGTTTTTT
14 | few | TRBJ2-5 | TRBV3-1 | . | CASSQTDRSPAQYF | TGTGCCAGCAGCCAAACCGACAGGTCCCCAGCCCAGTACTTC
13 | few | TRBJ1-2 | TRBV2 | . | CASSERQVYGYTF | TGTGCCAGCAGTGAACGGCAAGTCTATGGCTACACCTTC
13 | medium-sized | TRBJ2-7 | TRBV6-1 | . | CASSPPARAEQYF | TGTGCCAGCAGCCCTCCGGCCCGGGCCGAGCAGTACTTC
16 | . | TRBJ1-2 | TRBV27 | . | CASSLGATGLPYGYTF | TGTGCCAGCAGTTTGGGTGCCACGGGCTTACCCTATGGCTACACCTTC
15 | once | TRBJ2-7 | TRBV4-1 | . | CASSLLDSPTYEQYF | TGCGCCAGCAGCCTACTCGACAGTCCGACCTACGAGCAGTACTTC
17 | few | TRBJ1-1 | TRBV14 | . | CASSQEGGRPGNTEAFF | TGTGCCAGCAGCCAAGAGGGGGGACGCCCAGGGAACACTGAAGCTTTCTTT
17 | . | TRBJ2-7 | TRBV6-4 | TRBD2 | CASREVPTRGKIYEQYF | TGTGCCAGCAGGGAAGTCCCAACGCGGGGGAAAATATACGAGCAGTACTTC
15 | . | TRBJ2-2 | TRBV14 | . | CASSQNGGQAGELFF | TGTGCCAGCAGCCAAAACGGGGGGCAAGCCGGGGAGCTGTTTTTT
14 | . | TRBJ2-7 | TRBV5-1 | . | CASSSDSTRREQYF | TGCGCCAGCAGCTCTGACTCGACCCGCCGCGAGCAGTACTTC
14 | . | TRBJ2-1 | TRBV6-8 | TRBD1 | CASSYSTGGNEQFF | TGTGCCAGCAGTTACTCGACAGGGGGCAATGAGCAGTTCTTC
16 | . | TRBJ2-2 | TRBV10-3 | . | CAISPLSGSNTGELFF | TGTGCCATCAGCCCTCTTAGCGGATCGAACACCGGGGAGCTGTTTTTT
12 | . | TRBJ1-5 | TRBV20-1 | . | CSARGGGSYQHF | TGCAGTGCTAGAGGAGGAGGAAGCTACCAGCATTTT
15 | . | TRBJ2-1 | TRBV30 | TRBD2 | CAWSPGLAGGDEQFF | TGTGCCTGGAGTCCCGGACTAGCGGGAGGGGATGAGCAGTTCTTC
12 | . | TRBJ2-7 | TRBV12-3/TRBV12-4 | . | CASTQGAQVQYF | TGTGCCAGCACCCAAGGGGCCCAAGTGCAGTACTTC
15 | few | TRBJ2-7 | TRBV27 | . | CTSSLGGTLDYEQCF | TGTACCAGCAGTTTAGGCGGGACATTGGACTACGAGCAGTGCTTC
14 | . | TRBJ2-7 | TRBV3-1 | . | CASSQTTGRNEQYF | TGTGCCAGCAGCCAAACCACAGGGAGGAACGAGCAGTACTTC
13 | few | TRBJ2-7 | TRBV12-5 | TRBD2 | CASGLTREGEQYF | TGTGCTAGTGGTTTAACGCGGGAGGGGGAGCAGTACTTC
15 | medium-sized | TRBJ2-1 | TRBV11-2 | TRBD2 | CASSLELAGVNEQFF | TGTGCCAGCAGCTTAGAACTAGCGGGGGTAAATGAGCAGTTCTTC
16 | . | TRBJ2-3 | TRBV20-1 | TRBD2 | CSARGWTSGEIDTQYF | TGCAGTGCTAGAGGGTGGACTAGCGGGGAAATAGATACGCAGTATTTT
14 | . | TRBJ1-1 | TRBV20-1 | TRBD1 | CSAIWTEQGRKAFF | TGCAGTGCTATCTGGACGGAACAGGGGCGAAAAGCTTTCTTT